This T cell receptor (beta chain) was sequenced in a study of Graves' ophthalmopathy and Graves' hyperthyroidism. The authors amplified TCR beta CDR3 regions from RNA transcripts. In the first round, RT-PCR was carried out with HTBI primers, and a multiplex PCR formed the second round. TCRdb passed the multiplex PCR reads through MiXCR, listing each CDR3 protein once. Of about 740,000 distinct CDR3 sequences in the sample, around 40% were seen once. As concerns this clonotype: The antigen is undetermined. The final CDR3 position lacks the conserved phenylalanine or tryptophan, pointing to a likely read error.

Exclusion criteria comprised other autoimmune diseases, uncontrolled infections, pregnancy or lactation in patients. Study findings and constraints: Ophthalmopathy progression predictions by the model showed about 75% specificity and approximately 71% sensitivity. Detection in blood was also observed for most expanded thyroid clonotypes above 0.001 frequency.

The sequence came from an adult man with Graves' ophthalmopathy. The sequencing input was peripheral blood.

The CDR3 sequence: CASSQAAQETQYV. CDR3 in DNA: TGCGCCAGCAGCCAAGCGGCTCAAGAGACCCAGTACGTC. The V gene is TRBV4-3, the J gene TRBJ2-5; D is unresolved. The CDR3 runs 13 residues. CDR1 LGHNA and CDR2 YSLEER come from the germline V gene. V lost 1 base and J lost 2, with 5 bases in between.